The next 23 T cell receptor beta chains were all read from a single sample in a study of blood T cell repertoires in COVID-19. The table came from immunoSEQ multiplex PCR; TCRdb's copy has only in-frame clones and leaves some out. The sample contains tens of thousands of clones, roughly 80% of which appear only once. The sequencing sample was made of peripheral blood. The source of these receptors is a human donor in a cohort sampled during active COVID-19.

A word on this clone: Within the sample, other DNA sequences also encode this same CDR3. The rearrangement links TRBV5-1 to TRBJ2-7, with 7 bases lining up with TRBD1. The CDR3 extends over 13 amino acids. Trimming removed 2 bases from V and 2 bases from J; junction bases left unmatched: 1. The germline CDR1 and CDR2 sequences are SGHRS and YFSETQ. The CDR3: CASSLQGTYEQYF. For the CDR3, the DNA is TGCGCCAGCAGCTTACAGGGGACCTACGAGCAGTACTTC.

This clone was counted once. The rearrangement joins TRBV18 to TRBJ2-7, with D tentatively TRBD2 (6 bases). Looked up from germline, CDR1 is KGHSH and CDR2 is LQKENI. The CDR3 is 16 amino acids. The V end was cut by 2 bases, the J end by 0 bases, with 14 bases between. The CDR3 loop is CASSPVPAGSSYEQYF. Here the CDR3 DNA reads TGTGCCAGCTCACCAGTCCCTGCGGGGAGCTCCTACGAGCAGTACTTC.

V and J are TRBV19 and TRBJ1-1, with 9 bases identical to TRBD1. The length of the CDR3 is 15 residues. The germline gives CDR1 LNHDA, CDR2 SQIVND (reference sequence). V gave up 5 bases and J gave up 3 bases; unmatched junction bases: 7. This CDR3 is CASSLTDRGHTEAFF. The CDR3 DNA sequence: TGTGCCAGTAGTTTGACGGACAGGGGTCACACTGAAGCTTTCTTT.

CDR3 nucleotides: TGTGCCACCAGCAGAAGGACAAGCTCCTACGAGCAGTACTTC. Translated: CATSRRTSSYEQYF. The V call is TRBV15, the J call TRBJ2-7, with D maybe TRBD1 (5 bases). V shed 2 bases and J shed 0 bases, with 8 bases lying between them. Germline V gene sequence: CDR1 LNHNV, CDR2 YYDKDF (reference sequence). This CDR3 spans 14 amino acids.

V is TRBV19 and J is TRBJ1-6, with TRBD1 matching over 8 bases. This CDR3 has 16 residues. J gave up 10 bases and V 3 bases, and 11 bases lay outside the gene matches. CDR1 is LNHDA and CDR2 is SQIVND in the germline V gene (reference sequence). CDR3 sequence reads: CASSILHDRGESPLHF. For the CDR3, the DNA is TGTGCCAGTAGTATCCTGCACGACAGGGGCGAATCACCCCTCCACTTT. The full variable domain, completed using reference TRBV19 and TRBJ1-6, is DGGITQSPKYLFRKEGQNVTLSCEQNLNHDAMYWYRQDPGQGLRLIYYSQIVNDFQKGDIAEGYSVSREKKESFPLTVTSAQKNPTAFYLCASSILHDRGESPLHFGNGTRLTVT.

The chain couples TRBV6-5 to TRBJ2-6; D call uncertain. This CDR3 is 15 amino acids long. Germline CDR1 is MNHEY and CDR2 is SVGAGI. Trimming cost V 4 bases and J 4 bases, with 11 bases left between them. CDR3 nucleotide sequence: TGTGCCAGCAGTTCCCACGAGGCCGGGGCCAACGTCCTGACTTTC. Its translation: CASSSHEAGANVLTF.

The chain couples TRBV10-3 to TRBJ2-3; D gene ambiguous. The V gene lost 2 bases and the J gene lost 5 bases, with 14 bases spanning the gap. Germline assignment: CDR1 ENHRY and CDR2 SYGVKD. The CDR3 has 15 residues. The CDR3 DNA is TGTGCCATCAGTGAGCCGACCGGGTCAAAAGATACGCAGTATTTT. This encodes CAISEPTGSKDTQYF.

The chain uses TRBV28 and TRBJ2-1, with TRBD2 matching 8 bases. There are 15 residues in the CDR3. The germline CDR1 and CDR2 sequences are MDHEN and SYDVKM. Trimming cost V 2 bases and J 3 bases; bases outside gene matches: 3. The CDR3 here is CASSLSGSVYNEQFF. In DNA, the CDR3 is TGTGCCAGCAGTTTAAGCGGGAGTGTCTACAATGAGCAGTTCTTC.

The chain is built from TRBV6-6 and TRBJ2-7; D might be TRBD1 (6 bases). V was shortened by 5 bases and J by 10 bases, with 18 bases between the two germline ends. The germline V gene has CDR1 MNHNY and CDR2 SVGAGI (reference sequence). The CDR3 is 13 amino acids. The CDR3 sequence: CASSTRDIPGQYF. In nucleotides, the CDR3 is TGTGCCAGCAGTACCCGGGACATCCCAGGACAGTACTTC.

This clone was seen only once. The chain has TRBV25-1 and TRBJ2-7; 14 bases match TRBD2. Germline loops: CDR1 MGHDK, CDR2 SYGVNS. V lost 8 bases and J lost 9; bases outside the gene matches: 12. The CDR3 has 15 residues. The CDR3 bases are TGTGCCAGCGGACCCGGGACTAGCGGGAGTCCGGGGCAGTACTTC. It is translated as CASGPGTSGSPGQYF.

This chain connects TRBV12-3 or TRBV12-4 to TRBJ2-7, with TRBD1 matching over 8 bases. With V trimmed by 6 bases and J by 4 bases, 5 bases remained unmatched. CDR3 length: 13 amino acids. The CDR3 is CASSYDRGYEQYF. CDR3 nucleotides: TGTGCCAGCAGCTACGACAGGGGATACGAGCAGTACTTC.

The chain recombines TRBV7-9 with TRBJ2-1; 10 bases map to TRBD2. From germline, CDR1 is SEHNR and CDR2 FQNEAQ (reference sequence). Trimming took 1 base from V and 9 from J; bases not matched to a gene: 6. The CDR3 has 15 residues. The CDR3 DNA reads as TGTGCCAGCAGCTTAGGGGCTAGCGGGAGAGGTGAGCAGTTCTTC. Protein sequence: CASSLGASGRGEQFF.

The V and J genes are TRBV5-4 and TRBJ2-5, with 8 bases fitting TRBD2. The CDR3 extends over 15 amino acids. After removal of 2 bases from V and 5 bases from J, the junction contained 8 bases not matched to a gene. Germline CDR1 SGHNT, CDR2 YYREEE (reference sequence). The CDR3 here is CASSFRTTGGETQYF. CDR3 in DNA: TGTGCCAGCAGCTTCAGAACTACGGGGGGGGAGACCCAGTACTTC.

The rearrangement links TRBV6-5 to TRBJ1-5, with 10 bases identical to TRBD1. The J segment lost 5 bases and the V segment lost 1 base, leaving 5 bases of the junction unmatched. The V gene's germline CDR1 is MNHEY and CDR2 SVGAGI. The CDR3 is 16 residues long. CDR3 DNA sequence: TGTGCCAGCAGTTACTGGGACAGGGGCCGGGATCAGCCCCAGCATTTT. It codes for CASSYWDRGRDQPQHF.

The chain uses TRBV28 and TRBJ1-2, with D hard to call. The length of the CDR3 is 14 residues. Trimming took off 6 bases at V and 6 bases at J, with 17 bases between the two ends. Germline CDR1 and CDR2: MDHEN and SYDVKM. DNA for the CDR3: TGTGCCAGCAGGAGAGATCCTTACGCGGATGGCTACACCTTC. Translated: CASRRDPYADGYTF.

The chain combines TRBV3-1 (or the pseudogene TRBV3-2) with TRBJ1-4, with TRBD1 matching 8 bases. J lost 8 bases, V lost 1 base, and 6 bases had no gene match. The CDR3 totals 15 residues. Germline V gives CDR1 LGHDT, CDR2 YNNKEL (reference sequence). This CDR3 is CASSQVGDRHEKLFF. The CDR3 nucleotides read TGTGCCAGCAGCCAAGTAGGGGACAGGCACGAAAAACTGTTTTTT.

The chain joins TRBV25-1 to TRBJ2-6; D gene unclear. V shed 4 bases and J shed 0 bases, with 7 bases lying between them. This CDR3 is 15 amino acids long. Germline values: CDR1 MGHDK, CDR2 SYGVNS. CDR3 DNA sequence: TGTGCCAGCAGTGTTGCGTCCTCTGGGGCCAACGTCCTGACTTTC. Residues: CASSVASSGANVLTF.

V gene TRBV28 combines with J gene TRBJ1-2, with TRBD1 identical over 8 bases. With 5 bases clipped from V and 8 bases from J, the junction kept 13 bases outside the gene matches. This CDR3 comprises 15 residues. In germline, CDR1 is MDHEN, CDR2 SYDVKM. This chain's CDR3 is CASSPRRTGRGGYTF. The CDR3 DNA sequence: TGTGCCAGCAGTCCCCGGAGGACAGGGCGAGGAGGCTACACCTTC.

This chain joins TRBV19 and TRBJ1-1; D might be TRBD1 (6 bases). CDR3 length: 14 amino acids. In germline, CDR1 is LNHDA, CDR2 SQIVND (reference sequence). V was shortened by 4 bases and J by 6 bases, with 15 bases between the two germline ends. CDR3 nucleotides: TGTGCCAGTAGTACAGGCCGGGACACCGCTGAAGCTTTCTTT. Encoded protein: CASSTGRDTAEAFF. Looking up the rest from reference TRBV19 and TRBJ1-1 gives the full variable domain: DGGITQSPKYLFRKEGQNVTLSCEQNLNHDAMYWYRQDPGQGLRLIYYSQIVNDFQKGDIAEGYSVSREKKESFPLTVTSAQKNPTAFYLCASSTGRDTAEAFFGQGTRLTVV.

The chain combines TRBV3-1 (or the pseudogene TRBV3-2) with TRBJ2-7, with a weak D call TRBD2 (6 bases). CDR1 and CDR2 from the germline V gene are LGHDT and YNNKEL (reference sequence). The V gene lost 4 bases and the J gene lost 3 bases, with 13 bases spanning the gap. The CDR3 extends over 14 amino acids. DNA of the CDR3: TGTGCCAGCAGCCGGGGTAGCGGAGACTACGAGCAGTACTTC. Encoded protein: CASSRGSGDYEQYF.

The chain recombines TRBV4-1 with TRBJ1-6, with a tentative D call TRBD1 (6 bases). V was pared by 3 bases and J by 7 bases, with 7 bases between. Germline V gives CDR1 MGHRA, CDR2 YSYEKL. The CDR3 covers 13 residues. CDR3 loop: CASSHTGNSPLHF. In nucleotides, the CDR3 is TGCGCCAGCAGCCACACAGGGAATTCACCCCTCCACTTT.

The chain carries TRBV15 and TRBJ1-5; TRBD1 is a possible D gene (6 bases). V gave up 8 bases and J gave up 6 bases, with 20 bases separating them. In germline, CDR1 is LNHNV, CDR2 YYDKDF (reference sequence). The CDR3 totals 15 residues. The CDR3 loop reads CATRGTGRGSQPQHF. The CDR3, as DNA: TGTGCCACCCGGGGAACGGGGAGGGGGAGTCAGCCCCAGCATTTT.

This clone was recorded once. The chain employs TRBV27 and TRBJ2-7; tentatively, D is TRBD1 (6 bases). Germline CDR1 MNHEY, CDR2 SMNVEV (reference sequence). The CDR3 has 14 residues. V was cut by 3 bases and J by 7 bases, with 16 bases left in between. The CDR3 reads CASSFKDRSGEQYF. The CDR3 region has the DNA TGTGCCAGCAGTTTTAAAGACAGGTCTGGGGAGCAGTACTTC.